This TCR beta chain was observed in a study of graft-versus-host responses after intestinal transplantation. Notes on the study in general: Graft-donor T cell macrochimerism coincided with high graft-versus-host to host-versus-graft clonal ratios in allografts.

CDR1 MNHEY and CDR2 SVGAGI come from the germline V gene. The CDR3 runs to 13 residues. V gave up 0 bases and J gave up 3 bases, with 3 bases separating them. Repertoires were generated with immunoSEQ multiplex PCR, while TCRdb's copy carries only in-frame clones and drops some. The sample yields tens of thousands of clones, 80% to 95% seen once. Comments on this clone: Its specificity is unknown.

Samples of post-transplant bone marrow were collected from the posterior iliac crest or another site. This chain uses TRBV6-5 with TRBJ1-5; D gene unclear. This specimen consisted of bone marrow, obtained nearly 750 days after intestinal transplantation. The receptor comes from a human patient who received an intestinal transplant, so some T cells may come from the graft donor. The CDR3 nucleotides read TGTGCCAGCAGTTACTCGGACAATCAGCCCCAGCATTTT. Translating gives CASSYSDNQPQHF.